These 21 T cell receptor delta chains share one sample of origin, sequenced in a study of γδ T cells in repeated Plasmodium falciparum infection. TCRdb reprocessed the multiplex PCR reads through CATT. The sample holds tens of thousands of delta-chain clones, 0.85% to 1% seen once. Vgamma9/Vdelta2+ and Vdelta2-negative gammadelta T cells were flow-sorted from PBMC for bulk sequencing. The sequencing sample was made of gamma-delta T cells from blood. Receptors were obtained from a pool of human donors (malaria-infected and uninfected, not separated).

Regarding this clone: TCRdb's protein, taken from a much larger clone, differs from this DNA's translation at residue 13, likely owing to a read error; the protein displayed comes from the DNA. This chain uses TRDV1 with TRDJ1, with no clear D. Here the J gene came from matching the DNA to germline, since TCRdb omits it. The CDR3 is made up of 19 amino acids. The V end lost 1 base, the J end lost 0 bases, and 21 bases lay between the germline ends. CDR1 TSWWSYY and CDR2 QGS come from the germline V gene. CDR3 sequence reads: CALGEPSRPYSWHTDKLIF. In DNA, the CDR3 is TGTGCTCTTGGGGAACCGTCCCGCCCGTATTCATGGCACACCGATAAACTCATCTTT.

This clone was detected a few times. This may be a read error: a much more frequent sequence differs by one nucleotide. Other DNA sequences in this specimen translate into the identical CDR3. The V call is TRDV1, the J call TRDJ1, with D possibly matching TRDD3 (6 bases). The J gene, absent from TCRdb, was called here by matching the DNA to germline. The CDR3 extends over 16 amino acids. Germline CDR1 is TSWWSYY and CDR2 is QGS. Trimming took off 3 bases at V and 2 bases at J, with 16 bases between the two ends. The CDR3 DNA is TGTGCTCTTGGGGACCGTTGGGGGGACCCGACCGATAAACTCATCTTT. Its protein product is CALGDRWGDPTDKLIF.

This clone was picked up a small number of times. TCRdb's protein for this DNA is that of a much larger clone and differs from the translation at residue 17, likely a read error; the protein shown is the DNA translation. The gene calls are TRDV2 and TRDJ1; 8 bases line up with TRDD3. Germline V CDR1 and CDR2: GEAIGNYY, EKD. CDR3 length: 18 residues. The CDR3 loop is CACDSRMGIHLAADKLTF. The CDR3, as DNA: TGTGCCTGTGACAGTCGAATGGGGATACACCTGGCGGCCGATAAACTCACCTTT.

This clone has ten or more counts. This DNA translates differently at residue 18 from the TCRdb protein, which is that of a much larger clone; a read error is likely, and the protein shown is the DNA's own translation. The J gene is uncalled and the V gene is TRDV2; no check of the table's D call, TRDD3, against the DNA was made. Germline V gene data show CDR1 as GEAIGNYY and CDR2 as EKD. This CDR3 region has 19 residues. CDR3 nucleotides: TGTGCCTGTGACACCCCATGGGATACTAAAGGCCCGTACACCGATAAACTCACCTTT. Translation gives CACDTPWDTKGPYTDKLTF.

Only a few counts were recorded for this clone. The protein TCRdb gives is from a much larger clone and does not agree with this DNA's translation at residue 15, likely a read error; the protein shown here comes from the DNA. This sequence joins TRDV2 and TRDJ1, with TRDD3 matching over 7 bases. Germline loops: CDR1 GEAIGNYY, CDR2 EKD. This CDR3 region has 19 residues. CDR3 sequence (DNA): TGTGCCTGTGACACCGTGGGCAGTGTGGTGGGGGACCACACCAATAAACTCATCTTT. Translated: CACDTVGSVVGDHTNKLIF.

About this clone itself: A far larger clone is one nucleotide away, so this likely arose from a read error. The identical CDR3 is also encoded by other nucleotide sequences in the sample. The CDR3 is CACDTRSGGTWYTDKLIF. The CDR3 nucleotides are TGTGCCTGTGACACCAGGTCTGGGGGAACGTGGTATACCGATAAACTCATCTTT. The V and J genes are TRDV2 and TRDJ1, with TRDD3 matching over 8 bases. TCRdb supplies no J gene; here it was assigned by aligning the nucleotide sequence to germline. The J segment lost 2 bases and the V segment lost 0 bases, leaving 13 bases of the junction unmatched. CDR1 is GEAIGNYY and CDR2 is EKD in the germline V gene. The CDR3 covers 18 residues.

This clone was observed a handful of times. Given a far larger clone just one base away, this is likely a sequencing read error. This sample includes further DNA sequences coding for the same CDR3. The J gene is TRDJ1, the V gene TRDV2; 9 nucleotides agree with TRDD3. This CDR3 comprises 15 residues. Germline V lookup: CDR1 GEAIGNYY, CDR2 EKD. CDR3 DNA sequence: TGCGCCTGTGACACCGGGGGATACTACACCGATAAACTCATCTTT. Protein: CACDTGGYYTDKLIF.

As concerns this clone: A far more abundant clone sits one base away, making this likely a read error. Distinct nucleotide sequences in the sample also encode this CDR3. The chain links TRDV2 to TRDJ1; 11 nucleotides align to TRDD3. The J gene was not available in TCRdb and was assigned here by matching the DNA to germline segments. J gave up 1 base and V 0 bases, and 12 bases lay outside the gene matches. The CDR3 is 19 amino acids. Germline lookup yields CDR1 GEAIGNYY and CDR2 EKD. This chain's CDR3 is CACDTVRLGDTQSTDKLIF. The CDR3 coding sequence is TGTGCCTGTGACACCGTACGGTTGGGGGATACGCAGTCCACCGATAAACTCATCTTT.

As to this clone: A far larger clone is off by one base, so a read error is likely. The sample contains more than one DNA sequence encoding this CDR3. The chain employs TRDV1 and TRDJ1, with 7 bases matching TRDD3. V dropped 2 bases and J dropped 8; count of bases not matched to a gene: 23. This CDR3 is 19 amino acids long. Germline values: CDR1 TSWWSYY, CDR2 QGS. CDR3 region: CALGEKSRWVTGEGEKLIF. For the CDR3, the DNA is TGTGCTCTTGGGGAAAAAAGCCGCTGGGTAACTGGGGAAGGAGAGAAACTCATCTTT.

This clone has more than one count but fewer than ten. TCRdb shows a much larger clone's protein in place of this DNA's translation, and the two differ at residue 13, likely through a read error; the protein shown is translated from the DNA. There is no J gene call, but TRDV2 is given as the V gene. This CDR3 is built from 14 residues. Per germline, CDR1 GEAIGNYY and CDR2 EKD. CDR3 bases: TGTGCCTGTGTCCCAGGTACTGAGGCCCTAAAACTCACCTTT. As protein: CACVPGTEALKLTF.

This clone was recorded a few times. The protein given by TCRdb reflects a much larger clone and differs at residue 3 from this DNA's translation, likely from a read error; the protein shown is the DNA's translation. This chain uses TRDV1 with TRDJ1, with 7 bases identical to TRDD3. Germline loops: CDR1 TSWWSYY, CDR2 QGS. J gave up 6 bases and V 10 bases, and 23 bases lay outside the gene matches. The CDR3 loop spans 17 amino acids. CDR3 sequence: CAPEVSPTGALFNKLIF. The CDR3 nucleotides read TGTGCTCCTGAGGTTTCCCCCACTGGGGCGCTATTCAATAAACTCATCTTT.

This clone is categorized as medium-sized. A far more abundant clone sits one base away, making this likely a read error. The CDR3 spells CAYDRMGGSPGTDKLIF. The CDR3 bases are TGTGCCTACGACCGGATGGGGGGATCTCCGGGCACCGATAAACTCATCTTT. The rearrangement uses TRDV2 and TRDJ1; TRDD3 matches 7 bases. The V gene's germline CDR1 is GEAIGNYY and CDR2 EKD. Trimming removed 8 bases from V and 1 base from J; junction bases left unmatched: 18. The CDR3 has 17 amino acids.

About this clone itself: The protein TCRdb gives is from a much larger clone and does not agree with this DNA's translation at residue 9, likely a read error; the protein shown here comes from the DNA. The chain's CDR3 is CALGERLIPRLLGDEYTDKLIF. The CDR3 region has the DNA TGTGCTCTTGGGGAACGTTTAATCCCACGTCTTCTGGGGGATGAGTACACCGATAAACTCATCTTT. The rearrangement links TRDV1 to TRDJ1; 9 bases are a match to TRDD3. In the absence of a J gene in TCRdb, the DNA was matched to germline to assign it here. V lost 1 base to trimming and J lost 0 bases; unmatched junction nucleotides: 21. Germline CDR1 and CDR2: TSWWSYY and QGS. This CDR3 is 22 amino acids long.

The table lists this clone with a few counts. TCRdb lists the protein of a much larger clone for this DNA, which differs at residue 14, so this is likely a read error; the protein given here is translated from the DNA itself. The chain couples TRDV1 to TRDJ1; no definite D call. The CDR3 loop spans 20 amino acids. Per the germline V gene, CDR1 is TSWWSYY and CDR2 is QGS. V was trimmed by 1 base and J by 1 base, leaving 25 bases between them. CDR3 bases: TGTGCTCTTGGGGAACCCGCAACTCAGGTAGTGATGGCGTGCACCGATAAACTCATCTTT. Amino acid sequence: CALGEPATQVVMACTDKLIF.

About this clone: A single base is all that separates this from a far larger clone, so a read error is likely. The identical CDR3 is also encoded by other nucleotide sequences in the sample. The CDR3 sequence: CACDTAFLRTGGPKYTDKLIF. The CDR3 bases are TGTGCCTGTGACACAGCCTTCCTACGGACTGGGGGTCCTAAATACACCGATAAACTCATCTTT. V is TRDV2 and J is TRDJ1; D possibly corresponds to TRDD2 (9 bases). V was shortened by 1 base and J by 0 bases, with 29 bases between the two germline ends. The CDR3 totals 21 residues. In germline, CDR1 is GEAIGNYY, CDR2 EKD.

Remarks on this clone: A far bigger clonotype differs at one base, so this is likely a read error. Other DNA variants within this sample encode the same CDR3. This chain connects TRDV1 to TRDJ1, with D perhaps matching TRDD2 or TRDD3 (6 bases each). TCRdb lists no J gene, so it was determined here by aligning the DNA to germline. CDR1 TSWWSYY and CDR2 QGS come from the germline V gene. The V and J ends lost 0 bases and 0 bases respectively, with 29 bases between them. The CDR3 has 22 residues. For the CDR3, the DNA is TGTGCTCTTGGGGAACTAGTCTTGTCCTACGCCTTGGGGGGCGCAAACACCGATAAACTCATCTTT. Encoded protein: CALGELVLSYALGGANTDKLIF.

To note about this clone: The amino acid sequence in TCRdb belongs to a much larger clone and departs from this DNA's translation at residue 12, likely a sequencing read error; the sequence shown is translated from the DNA. The chain carries TRDV2 and TRDJ1, with 10 bases identical to TRDD3. The J segment lost 0 bases and the V segment lost 0 bases, leaving 12 bases of the junction unmatched. The CDR3 sequence is 19 residues long. Germline CDR1 reads GEAIGNYY; CDR2 reads EKD. The CDR3 nucleotides read TGTGCCTGTGACACCTTGGGCCATACTGGGGGATGTTACACCGATAAACTCATCTTT. It encodes CACDTLGHTGGCYTDKLIF.

This clone was seen repeatedly, ten times or more. A far larger clone lies a single base away; this is likely a read error. The sample contains more than one DNA sequence encoding this CDR3. This chain links TRDV2 with TRDJ3; the match to TRDD3 covers 9 bases. The J gene is absent in TCRdb and was assigned here via DNA matching to germline. Germline CDR1 reads GEAIGNYY; CDR2 reads EKD. The CDR3 extends over 22 amino acids. DNA of the CDR3: TGCGCCTGTGACACCGTCATCGCAAGGGGATACGAGAGCTCCTGGGACACCCGACAGATGTTTTTC. Its protein is CACDTVIARGYESSWDTRQMFF.

With regard to this clone: This DNA's translation differs at residue 18 from TCRdb's protein, which comes from a much larger clone; a read error is likely, and the protein shown is translated from the DNA. Called V gene: TRDV2; the J gene was not called; TRDD3, as called in the table, went unchecked against the DNA. CDR1 and CDR2 (germline): GEAIGNYY, EKD. The length of the CDR3 is 19 residues. The DNA for the CDR3 is TGTGCCTGTGACCCCGTACTGGGGGATAACGGTCTCCACACCGATAAACTCACCTTT. Encoded protein: CACDPVLGDNGLHTDKLTF.

This clone turned up a few times. A far larger clone differs by one base, so this is likely a read error. The sample carries other DNA sequences with the same CDR3. This rearrangement joins TRDV2 to TRDJ1; 7 positions agree with TRDD3. The CDR3 consists of 18 residues. Per the germline V gene, CDR1 is GEAIGNYY and CDR2 is EKD. The CDR3 bases are TGTGCCTGTGACACTAAGGCCTGGGGGGGGCCCACAACCGATAAGCTCATCTTT. Translation gives CACDTKAWGGPTTDKLIF.

Only a few counts were recorded for this clone. The translation of this DNA and the TCRdb protein of a much larger clone differ at residue 16, probably owing to a read error; the protein shown here is translated from the DNA. No call exists for the J gene, whereas the V gene is TRDV1; TRDD3 is the table's D call, not checked against the DNA. Germline CDR1 is TSWWSYY and CDR2 is QGS. CDR3 length: 18 amino acids. CDR3 DNA: TGTGCTCTTACTTTAGCCATTACTGGGGATTCTTACACCGATAAATTCATCTTT. Translating gives CALTLAITGDSYTDKFIF.